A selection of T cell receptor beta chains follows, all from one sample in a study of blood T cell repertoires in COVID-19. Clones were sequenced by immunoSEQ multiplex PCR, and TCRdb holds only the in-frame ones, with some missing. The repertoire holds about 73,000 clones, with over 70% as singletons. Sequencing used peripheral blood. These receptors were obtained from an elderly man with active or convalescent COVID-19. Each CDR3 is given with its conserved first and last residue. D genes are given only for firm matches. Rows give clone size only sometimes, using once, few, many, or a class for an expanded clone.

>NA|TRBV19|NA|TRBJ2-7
TGTGCCAGTAGTTTCGGACAGAACTACGAGCAGTACTTC
CASSFGQNYEQYF
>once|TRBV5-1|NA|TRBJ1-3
TGCGCCAGCAGCCCAACCACCACCGGGACTAGAAACACCATATATTTT
CASSPTTTGTRNTIYF
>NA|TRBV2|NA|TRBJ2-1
TGTGCCAGCAGTGAAGGGGGCAGGGTCTACAATGAGCAGTTCTTC
CASSEGGRVYNEQFF
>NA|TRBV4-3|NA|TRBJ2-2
TGCGCCAGCAGCCAAGATGAGCGCGCCGGGGAGCTGTTTTTT
CASSQDERAGELFF
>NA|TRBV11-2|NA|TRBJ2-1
TGTGCCAGCAGCTTAATGGGGACACACAATGAGCAGTTCTTC
CASSLMGTHNEQFF
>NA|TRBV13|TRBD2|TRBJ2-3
TGTGCCAGCAGCTCGTTAGCGGGGGGCTTTGTTAGGAGCACAGATACGCAGTATTTT
CASSSLAGGFVRSTDTQYF
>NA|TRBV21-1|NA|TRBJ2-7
TGTGCCACCCCGTTATGTCGCCCCGGTCTCTCCTACGAGCAGTACTTC
CATPLCRPGLSYEQYF
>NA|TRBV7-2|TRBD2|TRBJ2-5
TGTGCCAGCAGCGGGTGGACTAGCGGGAAGAAAGAGACCCAGTACTTC
CASSGWTSGKKETQYF
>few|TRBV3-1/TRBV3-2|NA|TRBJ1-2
TGTGCCAGCAGCCGAGGGAAACAGCCCTATGGCTACACCTTC
CASSRGKQPYGYTF
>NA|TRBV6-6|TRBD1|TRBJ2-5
TGTGCCAGCAGCGCCGGGACAGGGGGCGAAGAGACCCAGTACTTC
CASSAGTGGEETQYF
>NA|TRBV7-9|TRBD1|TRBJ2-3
TGTGCCAGCAGGGACAGGGCGGTCACAGATACGCAGTATTTT
CASRDRAVTDTQYF
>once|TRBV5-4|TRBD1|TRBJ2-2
TGTGCCAGCAGCAAGATAACAGGGGGCGTGATGTCCACCGGGGAGCTGTTTTTT
CASSKITGGVMSTGELFF
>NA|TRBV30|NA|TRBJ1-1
TGTGCCTGGAGTGTATGGAGTGAAGCTTTCTTT
CAWSVWSEAFF
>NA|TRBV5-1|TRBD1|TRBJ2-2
TGCGCCAGCAGCCCCGGGACAGATACGAACACCGGGGAGCTGTTTTTT
CASSPGTDTNTGELFF
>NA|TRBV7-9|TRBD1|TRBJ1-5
TGTGCCAGCAGCGCAGCCGGGACAGGATGGGGTCAGCCCCAGCATTTT
CASSAAGTGWGQPQHF
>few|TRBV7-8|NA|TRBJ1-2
TGTGCCAGCAGCTTATCAGGGATAGAGGGCTACACCTTC
CASSLSGIEGYTF
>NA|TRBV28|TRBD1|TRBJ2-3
TGTGCCAGCAGGAGGGACAGCCGAGGAGATACGCAGTATTTT
CASRRDSRGDTQYF
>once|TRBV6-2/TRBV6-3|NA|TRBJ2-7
TGTGCCAGCAGTTACAGGTGGGGTGACTACTACGAGCAGTACTTC
CASSYRWGDYYEQYF
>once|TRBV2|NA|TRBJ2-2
TGTGCCAGCAGCACGGACAGCGCGAACACCGGGGAGCTGTTTTTT
CASSTDSANTGELFF
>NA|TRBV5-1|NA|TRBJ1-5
TGCGCCAGCAGCTTGGACTCCTCGGTCAATCAGCCCCAGCATTTT
CASSLDSSVNQPQHF
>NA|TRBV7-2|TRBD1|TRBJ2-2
TGTGCCAGCAGCTTAACGGGACAGAGCACCGGGGAGCTGTTTTTT
CASSLTGQSTGELFF
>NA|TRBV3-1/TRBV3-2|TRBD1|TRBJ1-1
TGTGCCAGCAGCCAAGAATCAGGACAGGGCGCTGAAGCTTTCTTT
CASSQESGQGAEAFF
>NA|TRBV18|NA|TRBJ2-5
TGTGCCAGCTCCGTGAGCGGCCCCGGTGAGACCCAGTACTTC
CASSVSGPGETQYF
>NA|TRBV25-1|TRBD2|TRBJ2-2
TGTGCCAGCAGTGAATCTAGGCTAGCGGGGGTCGTCGGAGGGCTGTTTTTT
CASSESRLAGVVGGLFF